This T cell receptor (beta chain) was observed in a study of T-cell reconstitution after alpha-beta-depleted transplantation in children. The TCRbeta library incorporated unique molecular identifiers. Each CDR3 protein gets one entry after TCRdb re-called the PCR reads with MiXCR. The table lists approximately 290,000 distinct CDR3 sequences, approximately 10% of them singletons. Study findings and constraints: Expanded graft clones, several hundred of them, were reportedly the source of alpha-beta T cells about two months after transplant. Hyperexpanded clones declined; after one year, newly produced T cells mostly supplied diversity. Elevated TCRbeta diversity at day 60 was traced, in some patients, to surviving recipient T cells and thymic progenitors.

The length of the CDR3 is 11 residues. Germline CDR1 DFQATT, CDR2 SNEGSKA (reference sequence). The V and J ends lost 4 bases and 0 bases respectively, with 4 bases between them. At least ten counts were recorded for this clonotype. Its target is not known. Sequencing was performed on peripheral blood, taken 180 days after TCRalphabeta/CD19-depleted stem cell transplant. This receptor was identified in a male patient aged 2-15 years who had a stem cell transplant for chronic granulomatous disease, so the T cells may come from the graft donor. The chain couples TRBV20-1 to TRBJ2-7; unclear D gene. The CDR3 protein is CSATNSYEQYF. CDR3 DNA sequence: TGCAGTGCTACCAACTCCTACGAGCAGTACTTC.